These T cell receptor beta chains were read from a single sample in a study of OX40 agonist ivuxolimab in advanced cancers. Measured with immunoSEQ multiplex PCR; TCRdb has only the in-frame clones, and not every one. The sample comprises some 70,000 clones, 70% to 90% of which are singletons, and roughly 1.3% rests with the top ten. Here the sequenced sample was CD4+ or CD8+ T cells sorted from blood, taken in a trial of the OX40 agonist ivuxolimab. These TCRs come from an adult with an advanced solid tumor such as melanoma, head and neck, liver or kidney cancer. CDR3s include the opening cysteine and the closing phenylalanine or tryptophan. The order of the fields is V gene, CDR3 protein.

V: TRBV2; CDR3: CASRLAYEQYF
V: TRBV7-2; CDR3: CASSQGGEQYF
V: TRBV5-1; CDR3: CASSLVATGYNEQFF
V: TRBV6-1; CDR3: CASSSVQGAEAFF
V: TRBV2; CDR3: CASGRDTGRTDTQYF
V: TRBV11-2; CDR3: CASRGGYGYTF
V: TRBV2; CDR3: CASSEGQNTGELFF
V: TRBV28; CDR3: CASTEPPGPQHF
V: TRBV7-2; CDR3: CASQDRSYEQYF
V: TRBV5-1; CDR3: CASSLSERSTDTQYF
V: TRBV7-6; CDR3: CASSFGQGMNTEAFF
V: TRBV6-5; CDR3: CASSRGRPPRETQYF
V: TRBV28; CDR3: CASTQTGGTDTQYF
V: TRBV7-9; CDR3: CASIEGSGNEQFF
V: TRBV10-1; CDR3: CASSESKRGDSKNEQFF
V: TRBV5-1; CDR3: CASSPQSSSNEKLFF
V: TRBV7-8; CDR3: CASSLAQGGNEKLFF
V: TRBV6-1; CDR3: CASRTGGHEQYF
V: TRBV7-2; CDR3: CASSLGQGVDWDGYTF
V: TRBV5-1; CDR3: CASSLARELGEQYF
V: TRBV4-3; CDR3: CASSRLTGPAYEQYF
V: TRBV5-6; CDR3: CASSLMQTQYF
V: TRBV6-6; CDR3: CASIKDRAATGELFF
V: TRBV7-2; CDR3: CASSLGGPGISYEQYF
V: TRBV28; CDR3: CASSTPTSGRAHEQFF
V: TRBV7-2; CDR3: CASSLAGTGGYEQYF